This T cell receptor beta chain is drawn from a study of shared clonotypes between healthy human individuals. Regarding the study as a whole: Lower generation probabilities were found for non-shared clonotypes than for those shared by all four donors.

In regard to this clone: Its antigen is not known.

TCRdb keeps only in-frame clones here, not all; method: immunoSEQ multiplex PCR. The sample yields 2 million to 3 million clones, approximately 94% seen once. V dropped 0 bases and J dropped 10 bases, with 13 bases sitting between them. CDR1 MNHNY and CDR2 SVGAGI come from the germline V gene (reference sequence). This CDR3 region has 13 residues. The TCR originated in a man between 18 and 29 years old in good health. Some clones in this sample may be carry-over from other donors' samples. Material for sequencing was naive CD4+ T cells from PBMCs. The subset denotes: CD45RA+ positively selected. The chain uses TRBV6-6 and TRBJ2-7; TRBD2 might be the D (6 bases). The CDR3 nucleotides are TGTGCCAGCAGTTACTCCCCGGGAGCCGGCCAGTACTTC. This codes for CASSYSPGAGQYF.